The next 30 T cell receptor beta chains were all read from a single sample in a study of T cells after yellow fever vaccination (dated by TCRdb to about 2019). The library was built by means of 5' RACE. Sequencing took place on an Illumina NovaSeq 6000. The raw public data were reprocessed by TCRdb itself: fastp quality trimming at Q25, MiXCR clonotype calling, in-frame beta chains only. Rows are unified per CDR3 protein, each entry keeping the most common DNA and genes. The sample profile shows 300,000 to 350,000 distinct CDR3 sequences; about 10% of them were found once. Clones ranked in the top ten supply 3% to 3.5% of the sample. In the paper's terms, the treatment or condition label means: live attenuated yellow fever vaccine strain. The source was CD4+ T cells sorted from PBMCs, collected 45 days after the yellow fever booster vaccination. The receptors were sampled from a man in his late teens or twenties who received the YFV17D yellow fever vaccine.

This clonotype showed up just a few times. The chain has TRBV29-1 and TRBJ1-2, with D possibly matching TRBD1 (6 bases). The CDR3 runs to 13 residues. Germline CDR1 reads SQVTM; CDR2 reads ANQGSEA. V shed 6 bases and J shed 8 bases, with 19 bases lying between them. CDR3 amino acids: CSVGQSLTMGYTF. The CDR3 DNA sequence: TGCAGCGTCGGACAGAGCTTAACTATGGGCTACACCTTC.

The J gene is TRBJ2-2, the V gene TRBV5-4; 7 bases agree with TRBD1. This CDR3 contains 15 residues. Germline trimming cut 4 bases from V and 0 bases from J; bases unmatched to any gene: 3. Germline-derived CDR1 and CDR2 are SGHNT and YYREEE (reference sequence). The CDR3 DNA is TGTGCCAGCAGCAGACAGGGCCCGAACACCGGGGAGCTGTTTTTT. Protein sequence: CASSRQGPNTGELFF.

The chain employs TRBV6-5 and TRBJ1-2; 8 bases align to TRBD1. The CDR3 has 13 residues. After removal of 7 bases from V and 3 bases from J, the junction contained 4 bases not matched to a gene. Germline CDR1 and CDR2: MNHEY and SVGAGI. This chain's CDR3 is CASKKTGDYGYTF. In nucleotides, the CDR3 is TGTGCCAGCAAAAAGACAGGGGACTATGGCTACACCTTC.

The rearrangement uses TRBV7-2 and TRBJ1-6; weak D call: TRBD1 (5 bases). This CDR3 has 14 residues. Germline V gives CDR1 SGHTA, CDR2 FQGNSA. Trimming removed 5 bases from V and 10 bases from J, with 15 bases in between. DNA for the CDR3: TGTGCCAGCAGCCCCGACGTGCGGGGCTCACCCCTCCACTTT. This translates into CASSPDVRGSPLHF.

This clonotype was counted only a few times. This could be a read error, since a much larger clone is one nucleotide away. The J gene is TRBJ1-5, the V gene TRBV12-3 or TRBV12-4; D remains ambiguous. The V end lost 5 bases, the J end lost 5 bases, and 7 bases lay between the germline ends. This CDR3 has 12 residues. The CDR3 here is CASSKADQPQHF. CDR3 coding DNA: TGTGCCAGCAGTAAGGCGGATCAGCCCCAGCATTTT.

This clonotype showed up just a few times. The chain combines TRBV7-3 with TRBJ2-4; tentatively, D is TRBD2 (7 bases). The CDR3 has 12 residues. CDR1 and CDR2 from the germline V gene are SGHTA and FQGTGA. Trimming took off 5 bases at V and 8 bases at J, with 10 bases between the two ends. The CDR3: CASSRGGDIQYF. In DNA form, the CDR3 reads TGTGCCAGCAGCCGAGGGGGGGACATTCAGTACTTC. Looking up the rest from reference TRBV7-3 and TRBJ2-4 gives the full variable domain: GAGVSQTPSNKVTEKGKYVELRCDPISGHTALYWYRQSLGQGPEFLIYFQGTGAADDSGLPNDRFFAVRPEGSVSTLKIQRTERGDSAVYLCASSRGGDIQYFGAGTRLSVL.

J is TRBJ2-3 and V is TRBV29-1; weak D call: TRBD2 (6 bases). Trimming cost V 4 bases and J 4 bases, with 12 bases left between them. This CDR3 is built from 13 residues. CDR1 SQVTM and CDR2 ANQGSEA come from the germline V gene. The CDR3 DNA sequence: TGCAGCGTTGTGCGGAGGGGAGCAGATACGCAGTATTTT. This gives the protein CSVVRRGADTQYF.

The chain links TRBV12-3 or TRBV12-4 to TRBJ1-5; D remains unclear. This CDR3 has 13 amino acids. Trimming removed 9 bases from V and 6 bases from J, with 15 bases in between. The CDR3 sequence: CASRSGEGQPQHF. CDR3 bases: TGTGCCAGTCGAAGCGGGGAGGGTCAGCCCCAGCATTTT.

This clonotype has more than one count but fewer than ten. The chain employs TRBV20-1 and TRBJ2-3; D remains ambiguous. The V and J ends lost 2 bases and 1 base respectively, with 10 bases between them. The germline CDR1 and CDR2 sequences are DFQATT and SNEGSKA (reference sequence). CDR3 length: 14 amino acids. The CDR3 region is CSARLLRGTDTQYF. Written as DNA, the CDR3 is TGCAGTGCTAGATTGCTGAGAGGCACAGATACGCAGTATTTT.

This clonotype came up a few times. CDR3 loop: CSAEPAWGTDTQYF. CDR3 DNA sequence: TGCAGTGCGGAACCCGCCTGGGGCACAGATACGCAGTATTTT. The rearrangement joins TRBV20-1 to TRBJ2-3; D remains ambiguous. This CDR3 comprises 14 residues. Germline CDR1 and CDR2: DFQATT and SNEGSKA (reference sequence). V lost 6 bases and J lost 1, with 14 bases in between.

This clonotype was found a few times. V usage is TRBV6-5 and J usage is TRBJ2-1; D is tentatively TRBD1 or TRBD2 (5 bases each). There are 12 residues in the CDR3. Trimming shortened V by 6 bases and J by 13 bases, and 16 bases separated the two germline ends. Per the germline V gene, CDR1 is MNHEY and CDR2 is SVGAGI. CDR3 protein: CASSTIPGRQFF. CDR3 nucleotides: TGTGCCAGCAGCACTATCCCGGGACGTCAGTTCTTC.

This chain links TRBV7-9 with TRBJ1-1; D is uncertain. The CDR3 has 14 residues. V was trimmed by 4 bases and J by 8 bases, leaving 17 bases between them. Germline loops: CDR1 SEHNR, CDR2 FQNEAQ (reference sequence). CDR3 coding DNA: TGTGCCAGCAGCTCCCCTTATGCCGAATTGGAAGCTTTCTTT. The encoded protein is CASSSPYAELEAFF.

The chain combines TRBV7-9 with TRBJ2-5; D not resolved. V lost 5 bases to trimming and J lost 6 bases, with 22 bases between them. The length of the CDR3 is 16 residues. In germline, CDR1 is SEHNR, CDR2 FQNEAQ (reference sequence). The CDR3 loop is CASSPPGDSLQKTQYF. The CDR3, as DNA: TGTGCCAGCAGCCCGCCTGGGGATAGTCTTCAGAAGACCCAGTACTTC.

This clonotype was observed a few times. The chain combines TRBV27 with TRBJ2-2; no reliable D call. The V and J ends lost 5 bases and 1 base respectively, with 5 bases between them. Germline V gives CDR1 MNHEY, CDR2 SMNVEV (reference sequence). This CDR3 comprises 13 residues. The CDR3 protein is CASSPWNTGELFF. In DNA form, the CDR3 reads TGTGCCAGCAGTCCATGGAACACCGGGGAGCTGTTTTTT.

The chain employs TRBV29-1 and TRBJ2-2, with 7 positions matching TRBD2. CDR3 length: 15 residues. V was pared by 2 bases and J by 1 base, with 4 bases of the junction left unmatched. From germline, CDR1 is SQVTM and CDR2 ANQGSEA. This CDR3 is CSVEKAGMNTGELFF. The CDR3 DNA sequence: TGCAGCGTTGAAAAAGCGGGGATGAACACCGGGGAGCTGTTTTTT.

This clonotype appeared many times. The rearrangement uses TRBV30 and TRBJ1-6, with D possibly matching TRBD1 (6 bases). Trimming shortened V by 1 base and J by 4 bases, and 11 bases separated the two germline ends. The CDR3 runs to 15 residues. Per the germline V gene, CDR1 is GTSNPN and CDR2 is SVGIG (reference sequence). The CDR3 sequence: CAWSGGTRYNSPLHF. DNA for the CDR3: TGTGCCTGGAGTGGGGGGACACGGTATAATTCACCCCTCCACTTT. Full variable domain (outside the CDR3, taken from reference TRBV30 and TRBJ1-6): SQTIHQWPATLVQPVGSPLSLECTVEGTSNPNLYWYRQAAGRGLQLLFYSVGIGQISSEVPQNLSASRPQDRQFILSSKKLLLSDSGFYLCAWSGGTRYNSPLHFGNGTRLTVT.

The sample holds a few counts of this clonotype. This sequence joins TRBV4-1 and TRBJ2-2; perhaps TRBD2 as D (5 bases). This CDR3 region has 13 residues. Germline CDR1 MGHRA, CDR2 YSYEKL. Trimming removed 0 bases at V and 6 bases at J, with 5 bases between. CDR3 DNA sequence: TGCGCCAGCAGCCAAGACGGGGCCGGGGAGCTGTTTTTT. Amino acid sequence: CASSQDGAGELFF.

The chain employs TRBV20-1 and TRBJ1-1, with 7 bases matching TRBD1. The CDR3 has 13 residues. Germline V gene sequence: CDR1 DFQATT, CDR2 SNEGSKA (reference sequence). V shed 4 bases, J shed 2 bases, and the junction held 4 bases outside the gene matches. CDR3 nucleotide sequence: TGCAGTGCTACCGGGACAGCTAACACTGAAGCTTTCTTT. Translating it yields CSATGTANTEAFF.

This clonotype showed up just a few times. This chain joins TRBV6-6 and TRBJ1-3; 8 positions match TRBD1. The CDR3 runs 16 residues. Germline CDR1 and CDR2: MNHNY and SVGAGI (reference sequence). V was clipped by 4 bases and J by 4 bases; unmatched bases: 9. The CDR3 loop reads CASSSWTGKVGNTIYF. In DNA, the CDR3 is TGTGCCAGCAGTTCCTGGACAGGGAAAGTAGGAAACACCATATATTTT.

V usage is TRBV7-2 and J usage is TRBJ1-4, with 10 nucleotides matching TRBD1. V shed 4 bases and J 5 bases; nucleotides not matched to a gene: 4. CDR1 and CDR2 from the germline V gene are SGHTA and FQGNSA. The CDR3 loop spans 15 amino acids. The CDR3 here is CASSSRQGANEKLFF. Here the CDR3 DNA reads TGTGCCAGCAGCTCCCGACAGGGGGCGAATGAAAAACTGTTTTTT.

This chain joins TRBV12-3 or TRBV12-4 and TRBJ2-7; 7 bases map to TRBD1. Losses at the gene ends were 1 base for V and 5 bases for J; bases not matched to a gene: 2. The CDR3 spans 13 residues. In DNA form, the CDR3 reads TGTGCCAGCAGTTTAGGACAGGGAAACGAGCAGTACGTC. Protein sequence: CASSLGQGNEQYV.

The V gene is TRBV20-1, the J gene TRBJ2-5; D unclear. This CDR3 region has 13 residues. The V end lost 3 bases, the J end lost 1 base, and 9 bases lay between the germline ends. CDR1 and CDR2 from the germline V gene are DFQATT and SNEGSKA (reference sequence). The CDR3 loop reads CSARQSLQETQYF. CDR3 nucleotides: TGCAGTGCTAGGCAGTCCCTCCAAGAGACCCAGTACTTC.

The chain links TRBV7-2 to TRBJ1-2; D possibly corresponds to TRBD1 (6 bases). This CDR3 is 16 amino acids long. Looked up from germline, CDR1 is SGHTA and CDR2 is FQGNSA. With 5 bases removed from V and 1 base from J, the gap between germline ends came to 17 bases. CDR3 region: CASSRGAVNYNYGYTF. CDR3 DNA: TGTGCCAGCAGCAGGGGGGCAGTCAATTATAACTATGGCTACACCTTC.

This clonotype was seen only a few times. V is TRBV30 and J is TRBJ2-5; tentatively, D is TRBD1 (5 bases). Trimming pared 0 bases from V and 5 bases from J, leaving 13 bases between. The CDR3 is 14 residues long. Germline values: CDR1 GTSNPN, CDR2 SVGIG (reference sequence). The DNA of the CDR3 is TGTGCCTGGAGTGTAGAATGGACACGCGAGACCCAGTACTTC. Its protein product is CAWSVEWTRETQYF.

This clonotype was seen a few times. V and J are TRBV11-3 and TRBJ2-2, with D possibly TRBD2 on 6 matching bases. CDR3 length: 16 residues. V lost 1 base, J lost 5 bases, and 14 bases lay in between. CDR1 is SGHNT, CDR2 YENEEA, per germline. CDR3 protein: CASSLVAGLRTGELFF. CDR3 nucleotide sequence: TGTGCCAGCAGCTTAGTGGCGGGACTCAGAACCGGGGAGCTGTTTTTT.

This clonotype was seen a handful of times. The CDR3 DNA follows: TGTGCCAGCAGCCAAGGATATCGAGGCTACGAGCAGTACTTC. It specifies CASSQGYRGYEQYF. V gene TRBV3-1 combines with J gene TRBJ2-7, with D hard to call. V lost 1 base, J lost 3 bases, and 10 bases lay in between. Germline V CDR1 and CDR2: LGHDT, YNNKEL (reference sequence). The CDR3 spans 14 residues.

The chain links TRBV10-3 to TRBJ2-5; TRBD1 agrees at 7 bases. The CDR3 contains 14 residues. Germline CDR1 and CDR2: ENHRY and SYGVKD. With V trimmed by 5 bases and J by 1 base, 4 bases remained unmatched. CDR3 nucleotide sequence: TGTGCCATCAGTTCCGACAGGGTCCAAGAGACCCAGTACTTC. Residues: CAISSDRVQETQYF.

The sample holds many counts of this clonotype. The CDR3 reads CASSRTMVRETQYF. Written as DNA, the CDR3 is TGTGCCAGCAGTCGGACTATGGTGCGGGAGACCCAGTACTTC. The genes are TRBV28 and TRBJ2-5, with D perhaps TRBD2 (6 bases). The CDR3 has 14 amino acids. The germline gives CDR1 MDHEN, CDR2 SYDVKM. V was shortened by 5 bases and J by 5 bases, with 15 bases between the two germline ends. Supplemented by reference TRBV28 and TRBJ2-5, the full variable domain reads DVKVTQSSRYLVKRTGEKVFLECVQDMDHENMFWYRQDPGLGLRLIYFSYDVKMKEKGDIPEGYSVSREKKERFSLILESASTNQTSMYLCASSRTMVRETQYFGPGTRLLVL.

A few counts support this clonotype. The chain links TRBV5-4 to TRBJ2-1; 11 bases map to TRBD1. Germline values: CDR1 SGHNT, CDR2 YYREEE (reference sequence). V lost 0 bases, J lost 7 bases, and 6 bases stayed unmatched. This CDR3 has 16 amino acids. The CDR3 coding sequence is TGTGCCAGCAGCTTGGAGGGGACAGGGGGTAGGAATGAGCAGTTCTTC. Translation gives CASSLEGTGGRNEQFF.

The V call is TRBV6-5, the J call TRBJ1-4; D gene ambiguous. Germline V gives CDR1 MNHEY, CDR2 SVGAGI. Trimming pared 5 bases from V and 8 bases from J, leaving 18 bases between. CDR3 size: 15 residues. CDR3 sequence (DNA): TGTGCCAGCAGTACTAGACCCCAATCGAGGGAAAAACTGTTTTTT. Translating it yields CASSTRPQSREKLFF.